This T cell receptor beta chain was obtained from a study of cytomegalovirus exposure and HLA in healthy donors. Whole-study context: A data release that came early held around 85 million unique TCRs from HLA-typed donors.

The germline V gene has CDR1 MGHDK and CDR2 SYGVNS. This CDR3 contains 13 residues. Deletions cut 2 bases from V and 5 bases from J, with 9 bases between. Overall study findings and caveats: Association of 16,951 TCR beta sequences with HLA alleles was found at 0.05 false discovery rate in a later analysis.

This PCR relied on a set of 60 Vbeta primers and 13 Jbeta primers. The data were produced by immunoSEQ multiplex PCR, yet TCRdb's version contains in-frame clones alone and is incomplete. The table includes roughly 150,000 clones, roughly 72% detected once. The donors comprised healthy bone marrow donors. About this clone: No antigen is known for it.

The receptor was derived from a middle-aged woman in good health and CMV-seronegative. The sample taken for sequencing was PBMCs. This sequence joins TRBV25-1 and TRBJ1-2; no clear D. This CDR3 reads CASSELDTYGYTF. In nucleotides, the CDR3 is TGTGCCAGCAGTGAACTCGACACGTATGGCTACACCTTC.